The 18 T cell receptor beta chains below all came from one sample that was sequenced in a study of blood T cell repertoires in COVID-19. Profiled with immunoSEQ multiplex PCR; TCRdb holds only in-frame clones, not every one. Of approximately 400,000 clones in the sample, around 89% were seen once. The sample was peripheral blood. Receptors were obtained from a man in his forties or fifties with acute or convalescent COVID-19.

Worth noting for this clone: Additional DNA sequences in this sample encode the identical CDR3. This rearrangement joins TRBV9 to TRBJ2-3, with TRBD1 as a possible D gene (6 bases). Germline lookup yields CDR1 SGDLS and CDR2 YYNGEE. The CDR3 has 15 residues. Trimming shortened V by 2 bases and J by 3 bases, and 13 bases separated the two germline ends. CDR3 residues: CASSVVGGGTDTQYF. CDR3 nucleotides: TGTGCCAGCAGCGTGGTTGGGGGCGGAACAGATACGCAGTATTTT.

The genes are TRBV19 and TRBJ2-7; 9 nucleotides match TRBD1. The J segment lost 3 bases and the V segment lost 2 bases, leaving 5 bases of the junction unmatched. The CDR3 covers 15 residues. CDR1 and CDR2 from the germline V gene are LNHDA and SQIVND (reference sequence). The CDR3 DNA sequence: TGTGCCAGTAGTATACTACAGGGGGCTGACTACGAGCAGTACTTC. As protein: CASSILQGADYEQYF.

The CDR3 DNA reads TGCAGCGTTGTCGAGGCGGGGGGGGCAGATACGCAGTATTTT. This gives the protein CSVVEAGGADTQYF. This chain links TRBV29-1 with TRBJ2-3, with 9 bases lining up with TRBD2. Germline CDR1 SQVTM, CDR2 ANQGSEA. V was clipped by 4 bases and J by 4 bases; unmatched bases: 6. The CDR3 consists of 14 residues.

This chain's CDR3 is CASSLGRSYTF. Here the CDR3 DNA reads TGTGCCAGCAGTTTGGGGAGAAGCTACACCTTC. The V gene is TRBV28, the J gene TRBJ1-2; D is undetermined. CDR1 and CDR2 from the germline V gene are MDHEN and SYDVKM. This CDR3 is built from 11 residues. Trimming cost V 3 bases and J 9 bases, with 8 bases left between them.

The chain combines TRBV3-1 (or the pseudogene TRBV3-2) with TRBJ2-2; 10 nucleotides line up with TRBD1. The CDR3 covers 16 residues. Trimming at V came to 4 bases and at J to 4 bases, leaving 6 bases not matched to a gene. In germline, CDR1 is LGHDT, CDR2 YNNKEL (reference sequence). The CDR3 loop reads CASSRDRGLCTGELFF. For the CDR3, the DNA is TGTGCCAGCAGCCGAGACAGGGGGCTGTGCACCGGGGAGCTGTTTTTT.

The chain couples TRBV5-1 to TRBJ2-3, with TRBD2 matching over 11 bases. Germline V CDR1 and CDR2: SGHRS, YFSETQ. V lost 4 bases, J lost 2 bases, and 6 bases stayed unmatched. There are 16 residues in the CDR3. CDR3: CASSLFSGGDTDTQYF. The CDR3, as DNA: TGCGCCAGCAGCCTTTTTAGCGGGGGGGACACAGATACGCAGTATTTT.

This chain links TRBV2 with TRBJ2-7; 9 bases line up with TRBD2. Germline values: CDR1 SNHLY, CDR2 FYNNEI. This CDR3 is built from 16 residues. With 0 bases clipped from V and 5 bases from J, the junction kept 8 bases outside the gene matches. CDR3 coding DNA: TGTGCCAGCAGTGAAGCGCCCCTAGCGGGGCTCCACGAGCAGTACTTC. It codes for CASSEAPLAGLHEQYF.

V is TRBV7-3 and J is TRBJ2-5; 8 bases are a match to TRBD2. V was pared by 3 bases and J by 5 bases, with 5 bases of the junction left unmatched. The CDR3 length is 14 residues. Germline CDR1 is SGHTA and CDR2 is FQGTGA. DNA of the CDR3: TGTGCCAGCAGCTTCACGGGGGGGCCGGAGACCCAGTACTTC. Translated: CASSFTGGPETQYF.

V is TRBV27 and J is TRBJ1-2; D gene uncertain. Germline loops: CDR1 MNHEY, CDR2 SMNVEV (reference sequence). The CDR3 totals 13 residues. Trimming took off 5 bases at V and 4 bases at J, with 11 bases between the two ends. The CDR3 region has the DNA TGTGCCAGCAGTCTGGCCCGGGGCTATGGCTACACCTTC. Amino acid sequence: CASSLARGYGYTF.

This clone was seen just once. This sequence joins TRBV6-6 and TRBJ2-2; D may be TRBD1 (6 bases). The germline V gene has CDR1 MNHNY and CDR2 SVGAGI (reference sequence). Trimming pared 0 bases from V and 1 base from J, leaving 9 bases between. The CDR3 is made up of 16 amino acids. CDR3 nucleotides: TGTGCCAGCAGTTACTCCAGGGACAAGAACACCGGGGAGCTGTTTTTT. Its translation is CASSYSRDKNTGELFF.

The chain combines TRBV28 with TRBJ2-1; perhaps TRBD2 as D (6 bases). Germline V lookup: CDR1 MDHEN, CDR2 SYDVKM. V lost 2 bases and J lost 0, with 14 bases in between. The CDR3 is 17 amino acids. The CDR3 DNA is TGTGCCAGCAGTTTAGAGACGGTGCGGGACTCCTACAATGAGCAGTTCTTC. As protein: CASSLETVRDSYNEQFF.

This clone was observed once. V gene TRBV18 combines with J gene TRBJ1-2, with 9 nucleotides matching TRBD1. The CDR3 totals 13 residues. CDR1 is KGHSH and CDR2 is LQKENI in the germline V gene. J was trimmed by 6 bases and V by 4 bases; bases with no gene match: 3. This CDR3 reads CASSQGQGDGYTF. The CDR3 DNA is TGTGCCAGCTCACAGGGACAGGGAGATGGCTACACCTTC.

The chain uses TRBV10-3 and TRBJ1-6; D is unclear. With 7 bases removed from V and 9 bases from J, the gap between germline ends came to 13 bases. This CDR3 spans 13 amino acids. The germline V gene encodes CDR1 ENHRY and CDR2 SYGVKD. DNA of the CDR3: TGTGCCATCACACCCGACGAGGGTTCACCCCTCCACTTT. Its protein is CAITPDEGSPLHF.

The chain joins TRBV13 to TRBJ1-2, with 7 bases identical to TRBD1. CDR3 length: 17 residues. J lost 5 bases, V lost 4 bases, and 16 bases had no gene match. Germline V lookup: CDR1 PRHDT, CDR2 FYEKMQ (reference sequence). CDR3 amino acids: CASSSSILSTGEYGYTF. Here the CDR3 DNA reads TGTGCCAGCAGCTCCTCTATCCTATCTACAGGGGAATATGGCTACACCTTC.

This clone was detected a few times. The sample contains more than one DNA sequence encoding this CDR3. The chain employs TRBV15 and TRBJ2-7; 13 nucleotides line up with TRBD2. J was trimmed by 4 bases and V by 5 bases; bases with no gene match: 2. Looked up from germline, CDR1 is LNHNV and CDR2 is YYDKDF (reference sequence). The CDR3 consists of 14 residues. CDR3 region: CATSVGLAGYEQYF. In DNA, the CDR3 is TGTGCCACCAGCGTGGGACTAGCGGGGTACGAGCAGTACTTC.

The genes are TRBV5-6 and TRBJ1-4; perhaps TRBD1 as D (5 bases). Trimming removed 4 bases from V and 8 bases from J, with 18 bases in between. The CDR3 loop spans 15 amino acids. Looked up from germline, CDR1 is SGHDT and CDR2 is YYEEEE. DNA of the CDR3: TGTGCCAGCAGCCAAGACAGTGTCGGAAGGGAAAAACTGTTTTTT. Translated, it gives CASSQDSVGREKLFF.

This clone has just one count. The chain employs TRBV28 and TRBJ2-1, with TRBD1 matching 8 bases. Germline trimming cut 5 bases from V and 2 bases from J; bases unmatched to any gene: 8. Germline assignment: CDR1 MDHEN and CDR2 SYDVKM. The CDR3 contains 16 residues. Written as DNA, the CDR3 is TGTGCCAGCAGTCTTCTTGGGACAGGTCCCTACAATGAGCAGTTCTTC. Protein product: CASSLLGTGPYNEQFF.

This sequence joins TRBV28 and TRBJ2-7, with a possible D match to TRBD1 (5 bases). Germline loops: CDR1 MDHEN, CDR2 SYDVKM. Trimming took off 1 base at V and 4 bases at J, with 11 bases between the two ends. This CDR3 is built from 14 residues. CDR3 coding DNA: TGTGCCAGCAGTTTATCAGGGCCACTGTACGAGCAGTACTTC. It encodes CASSLSGPLYEQYF.